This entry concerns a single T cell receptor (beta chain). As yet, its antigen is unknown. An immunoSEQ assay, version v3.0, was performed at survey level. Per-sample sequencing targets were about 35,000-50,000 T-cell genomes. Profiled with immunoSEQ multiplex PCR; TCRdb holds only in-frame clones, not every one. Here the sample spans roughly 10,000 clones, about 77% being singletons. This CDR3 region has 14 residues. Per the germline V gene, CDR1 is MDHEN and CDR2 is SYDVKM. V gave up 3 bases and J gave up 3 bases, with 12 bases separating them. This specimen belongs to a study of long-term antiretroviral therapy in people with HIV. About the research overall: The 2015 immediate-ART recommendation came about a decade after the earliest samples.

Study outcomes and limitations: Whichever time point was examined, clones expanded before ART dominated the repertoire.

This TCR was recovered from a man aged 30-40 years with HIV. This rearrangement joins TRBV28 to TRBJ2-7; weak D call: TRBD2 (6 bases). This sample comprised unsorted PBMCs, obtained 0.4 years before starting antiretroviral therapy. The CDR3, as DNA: TGTGCCAGCAGTTTTAGCGGACTAATCTACGAGCAGTACTTC. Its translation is CASSFSGLIYEQYF.